This entry is about one T cell receptor beta chain. The antigen it binds to is not known. No base qualities exist here, and no much larger clone lies one base off it. This sample stems from a study of glioma-infiltrating T cells after dendritic cell vaccination (dated by TCRdb to the mid-2010s). About the study as a whole: Of the roughly 15 glioblastoma patients in the cohort, all drawn from Phase I and II dendritic cell vaccination trials, 9 were newly diagnosed and 6 had recurrent disease. Between the early 2000s and the early 2010s, the patients were given dendritic cell vaccination pulsed with autologous tumor lysate. The vaccine consisted of monocyte-derived dendritic cells cultured approximately seven days with IL-4 and GM-CSF, then pulsed overnight with autologous tumor lysate. Three intradermal dendritic cell vaccine injections were administered to patients at biweekly intervals in the arm below the axilla. Tumor-infiltrating lymphocyte content was quantified and tumor and blood repertoires were compared in dendritic cell-vaccinated glioblastoma patients by deep sequencing of TCR beta CDR3 regions. Survival after dendritic cell vaccination was correlated with TCR sequencing metrics such as TIL content and the overlap between tumor and blood repertoires.

Using the immunoSEQ assay, TCRB CDR3 regions were amplified from 2 micrograms of genomic DNA, or from all available DNA when less than that was on hand. For multiplex PCR, 60 forward primers for TCR V beta segments and 13 reverse primers for J beta segments were used. To estimate reads per starting template, synthetic control templates were spiked into each sample at limiting dilution. The Illumina HiSeq System generated sequencing reads of 87 bp. Per the original workflow: PCR and sequencing errors were removed by a nearest neighbor algorithm that merged closely related sequences. TCR overlap was defined as the percentage of unique tumor TCR beta sequences that were also present in the same patient's peripheral blood. TCRdb mirrors the immuneACCESS table, restricted to in-frame sequences. Some clones are absent from its copies; in checked studies, under half trace to an unresolved V gene, and the reason for the others is unknown. Clone size and V and J calls were adopted from that table, with D and trimming inferred from the DNA. Within this sample are around 100,000 clones, with roughly four fifths of them counted one time only. Clones ranked in the top ten supply around 7% of the sample.

The investigation overall reported the following: The cohort was small and heterogeneous, with few patients having full blood and tumor sets and even fewer initial-recurrent tumor pairs. The TCR overlap response model with three groups was called speculative and said to need prospective validation. TCR clonality showed no direct relationship with survival, which suggests that a diverse polyclonal response may be important. Higher estimated pretreatment TIL content predicted longer time to progression and overall survival after dendritic cell vaccination.

The sample's time point label, decoded: after dendritic cell vaccination, including at tumor progression/relapse. Patients were selected on the basis of adequate residual fresh-frozen tumor tissue and more than two years of available survival data. Molecular status otherwise varied across the glioblastoma patients, but none of them carried an isocitrate dehydrogenase mutation. PBMC collection took place before vaccination, two weeks after the third vaccination, and at tumor progression if progression occurred. The Qiagen DNeasy Blood extraction Kit was used to extract genomic DNA. The receptor was derived from a human donor with glioblastoma. This sample comprised blood, obtained after dendritic cell vaccination.

DNA sequence: TGTGCCAGCAGCCAGACCGTGCGACAGGGAAGCTCTGGGGCCAACGTCCTGACTTTC. Its protein is CASSQTVRQGSSGANVLTF. Here the chain combines TRBV14 and TRBJ2-6; the central 7 bases match TRBD1. The CDR3 has 19 amino acids, counting the end cysteine and phenylalanine. The retained sequence is limited to the CDR3, 57 bases, with the frame set at the first base. The germline V gene provides CDR1 SGHDN and CDR2 FVKESK. Unmatched junction bases come to 11, with V trimmed by 3 bases and J by 0 bases.